The T cell receptor beta chain under discussion was sequenced for a study of T cell responses to AZD1222 COVID-19 vaccine. Study as a whole: Analyses pooled second doses at about 4 or about 12 weeks.

TCRdb's table, derived via immunoSEQ multiplex PCR, lists solely in-frame clones and lacks some. The table lists roughly 100,000 clones, around 80% of them singletons. The V and J ends lost 3 bases and 7 bases respectively, with 3 bases between them. The CDR3 spans 11 residues. Findings of the study overall: Repertoire samples came only from after the peak T cell response. White British ancestry dominated among donors, who included more females, and clonal diversity was possibly underestimated.

As for this clone: Its cognate antigen is unknown.

The input for sequencing was peripheral blood, taken on day 0 of AZD1222 vaccination. The TCR comes from an adult in good health. The gene calls are TRBV12-3 or TRBV12-4 and TRBJ2-2, with no clear D. The CDR3 coding sequence is TGTGCCAGCAGTTTTTTCGGGGAGCTGTTTTTT. As protein: CASSFFGELFF.